What follows are 14 T cell receptor beta chains derived from one specimen sequenced in a study of blood T cells in healthy people across ages. The second PCR ran about 6 to 12 cycles with a sample-barcoded 5' primer and J-beta primers. MiXCR was run by TCRdb on the 5' RACE reads, yielding one entry per CDR3 protein. The sample records about 1.6 million distinct CDR3 sequences, around 36% being singletons. The sample was blood. The receptors stem from a woman younger than 45 in good health.

This clonotype was seen many times. V and J are TRBV2 and TRBJ2-3; TRBD2 agrees at 11 bases. V lost 6 bases, J lost 2 bases, and 7 bases stayed unmatched. From germline, CDR1 is SNHLY and CDR2 FYNNEI. CDR3 size: 16 residues. The CDR3 region has the DNA TGTGCCAGCAGCCGAGGGACTAGCGGCCCCACAGATACGCAGTATTTT. As protein: CASSRGTSGPTDTQYF.

This clonotype was seen many times. The gene calls are TRBV2 and TRBJ1-1; the D is unclear. The V gene lost 7 bases and the J gene lost 1 base, with 10 bases spanning the gap. The CDR3 contains 13 residues. CDR1 and CDR2 (germline): SNHLY, FYNNEI. CDR3 coding DNA: TGTGCCAGCACAGTCGGAGAGAACACTGAAGCTTTCTTT. This codes for CASTVGENTEAFF. The whole variable domain, remainder taken from reference TRBV2 and TRBJ1-1, is EPEVTQTPSHQVTQMGQEVILRCVPISNHLYFYWYRQILGQKVEFLVSFYNNEISEKSEIFDDQFSVERPDGSNFTLKIRSTKLEDSAMYFCASTVGENTEAFFGQGTRLTVV.

V and J are TRBV28 and TRBJ1-2, with 7 bases identical to TRBD1. The CDR3 loop spans 12 amino acids. V was clipped by 5 bases and J by 9 bases; unmatched bases: 6. Germline V gene lookup returns CDR1 MDHEN and CDR2 SYDVKM. DNA for the CDR3: TGTGCCAGCAGTACCCGGGACAGACGCTACACCTTC. Encoded protein: CASSTRDRRYTF.

The chain has TRBV4-2 and TRBJ2-2, with 12 bases lining up with TRBD1. Germline CDR1 is LGHNA and CDR2 is YNFKEQ. The CDR3 covers 20 residues. The J segment lost 0 bases and the V segment lost 0 bases, leaving 8 bases of the junction unmatched. For the CDR3, the DNA is TGTGCCAGCAGCCAAGATTGGGCTGGGACAGGGGGCCCGAACACCGGGGAGCTGTTTTTT. Protein product: CASSQDWAGTGGPNTGELFF.

This clonotype was counted a few times. J is TRBJ2-5 and V is TRBV7-3, with 8 bases aligning to TRBD1. J gave up 2 bases and V 5 bases, and 7 bases lay outside the gene matches. The V gene's germline CDR1 is SGHTA and CDR2 FQGTGA. This CDR3 is 15 amino acids long. In DNA, the CDR3 is TGTGCCAGCAGCCGGACAGGGACCCCTCAAGAGACCCAGTACTTC. It specifies CASSRTGTPQETQYF.

The V and J genes are TRBV2 and TRBJ2-3; tentatively, D is TRBD1 (5 bases). Trimming took off 0 bases at V and 0 bases at J, with 13 bases between the two ends. Germline V gene data show CDR1 as SNHLY and CDR2 as FYNNEI. The CDR3 contains 17 residues. DNA for the CDR3: TGTGCCAGCAGTGAAGCCCCAGGGTTCAGTAGCACAGATACGCAGTATTTT. Translation: CASSEAPGFSSTDTQYF.

This sequence joins TRBV4-1 and TRBJ2-1; D ambiguous. The V gene lost 1 base and the J gene lost 3 bases, with 10 bases spanning the gap. Germline CDR1 reads MGHRA; CDR2 reads YSYEKL. CDR3 length: 15 amino acids. The CDR3 DNA is TGCGCCAGCAGCCAAGGGGGATTAGTCTACAATGAGCAGTTCTTC. Amino acid sequence: CASSQGGLVYNEQFF.

The rearrangement links TRBV10-3 to TRBJ2-3; D is unresolved. CDR1 is ENHRY, CDR2 SYGVKD, per germline. V dropped 3 bases and J dropped 1 base, with 17 bases sitting between them. The CDR3 runs 17 residues. As DNA, the CDR3 is TGTGCCATCAGTGAACAAAAGACAAGGTTGGGCACAGATACGCAGTATTTT. Translated, it gives CAISEQKTRLGTDTQYF.

The rearrangement links TRBV12-3 or TRBV12-4 to TRBJ2-7; 9 positions match TRBD2. Losses at the gene ends were 6 bases for V and 5 bases for J; bases not matched to a gene: 11. This CDR3 comprises 15 residues. The CDR3 sequence: CASSPGLAGAHEQYF. The CDR3 DNA follows: TGTGCCAGCAGCCCGGGACTAGCAGGGGCTCACGAGCAGTACTTC.

CDR3 sequence reads: CASRGGSGQTQYF. The CDR3 coding sequence is TGCGCCAGCAGAGGCGGGAGCGGTCAGACCCAGTACTTC. This chain joins TRBV10-2 and TRBJ2-7, with 7 positions matching TRBD2. Near its end, the DNA agrees better with TRBJ2-5, so the J call may be wrong. CDR3 length: 13 amino acids. Looked up from germline, CDR1 is WSHSY and CDR2 is SAAADI.

This clonotype was detected ten times or more. The chain combines TRBV2 with TRBJ2-3; 11 bases agree with TRBD2. V was pared by 6 bases and J by 5 bases, with 1 base of the junction left unmatched. The CDR3 length is 13 residues. Germline CDR1 reads SNHLY; CDR2 reads FYNNEI. In DNA form, the CDR3 reads TGTGCCAGCAGCGGACTAGCGGGAGATACGCAGTATTTT. This gives the protein CASSGLAGDTQYF.

The chain carries TRBV20-1 and TRBJ2-5, with 7 bases matching TRBD1. The DNA end is a closer match to TRBJ2-7, so the J assignment may be wrong. The CDR3 spans 11 residues. CDR1 DFQATT and CDR2 SNEGSKA come from the germline V gene (reference sequence). The DNA for the CDR3 is TGCAAATCAGGACAGGCTGACGAGCAGTACTTC. Protein: CKSGQADEQYF.

This clonotype occurred a few times. The V and J genes are TRBV18 and TRBJ2-1; perhaps TRBD2 as D (5 bases). Trimming stripped 2 bases from V and 10 bases from J, with 9 bases between. Germline-derived CDR1 and CDR2 are KGHSH and LQKENI. The CDR3 totals 12 residues. The CDR3 here is CASSPGLSEQFF. Here the CDR3 DNA reads TGTGCCAGCTCACCAGGACTCTCCGAGCAGTTCTTC.

The chain recombines TRBV6-1 with TRBJ2-3; 8 bases are shared with TRBD2. V dropped 6 bases and J dropped 3; count of bases not matched to a gene: 5. The CDR3 has 14 residues. Germline assignment: CDR1 MNHNS and CDR2 SASEGT. Here the CDR3 DNA reads TGTGCCAGCAGAGGGCGGGGGGCGACAGATACGCAGTATTTT. It specifies CASRGRGATDTQYF.